This T cell receptor beta chain was documented in a study of T cells in Graves' hyperthyroidism and ophthalmopathy. Study outcomes and limitations: Blood also showed most of the thyroid clonotypes that were expanded above 0.001. Stable hyperthyroidism was separated from ophthalmopathy by a model based on 13 V-J features. The model anticipated ophthalmopathy a median around six months pre-onset.

Points on this clonotype: The antigen is unknown.

Clinical symptoms, serum thyroxine and TRAb, thyroid ultrasound and orbital computed tomography were used for the diagnoses. The CDR3 has 12 amino acids. Between the trimmed V and J ends, which lost 0 bases and 4 bases, there was a span of 2 bases. Germline CDR1 SGDLS, CDR2 YYNGEE. RNA transcripts provided the source from which TCR beta CDR3 regions were amplified. The study used the HTBI primer set for a first-round RT-PCR of the TCR CDR3. TCRdb independently ran MiXCR on the multiplex PCR reads; one entry per CDR3 protein. The repertoire has 550,000 to 700,000 distinct CDR3 sequences, roughly 46% of them found once; the top ten carry roughly 20%.

The chain uses TRBV9 and TRBJ2-1; no reliable D call. The specimen was peripheral blood or thyroid tissue (not recorded which). This receptor was identified in an adult woman with Graves' disease, either hyperthyroidism or ophthalmopathy (not recorded which). The CDR3 loop reads CASSVGYNEQFF. CDR3 DNA: TGTGCCAGCAGCGTAGGGTACAATGAGCAGTTCTTC.